These 5 T cell receptor beta chains originate from one sample sequenced in a study of CD8 T cells in ankylosing spondylitis. Notes on the study in general: For ankylosing spondylitis blood, a TCR beta motif of fewer than 10 highly homologous variants appeared characteristic.

No antigen is known for these receptors. Using its own MiXCR run on the 5' RACE reads, TCRdb lists one record per CDR3 protein. Among a few hundred thousand distinct CDR3 sequences listed, around 7.9% were seen once. Sequencing used blood, either unsorted or a sorted T cell fraction (not recorded which). The source is a male donor with ankylosing spondylitis.

This clonotype has ten or more counts. The chain recombines TRBV27 with TRBJ2-2; 7 bases fit TRBD1. Germline assignment: CDR1 MNHEY and CDR2 SMNVEV (reference sequence). J lost 4 bases, V lost 4 bases, and 6 bases had no gene match. The length of the CDR3 is 15 residues. The CDR3 bases are TGTGCCAGCAGTTCCCGGACAGGAGGCACCGGGGAGCTGTTTTTT. This gives the protein CASSSRTGGTGELFF.

The V call is TRBV4-3, the J call TRBJ1-5; no definite D call. Trimming took off 0 bases at V and 3 bases at J, with 12 bases between the two ends. This CDR3 comprises 16 residues. Per germline, CDR1 LGHNA and CDR2 YSLEER. The CDR3 protein is CASSQELGPLNQPQHF. The CDR3, as DNA: TGCGCCAGCAGCCAAGAGCTGGGCCCCCTCAATCAGCCCCAGCATTTT.

This clonotype was counted at least ten times. The rearrangement uses TRBV6-5 and TRBJ1-1; no definite D call. The CDR3 covers 15 residues. V lost 2 bases, J lost 2 bases, and 12 bases lay in between. Germline values: CDR1 MNHEY, CDR2 SVGAGI. CDR3 DNA: TGTGCCAGCAGTTACCTAGGCAGCGCAAACACTGAAGCTTTCTTT. It translates to CASSYLGSANTEAFF.

The genes are TRBV5-1 and TRBJ2-7, with D hard to call. CDR1 SGHRS and CDR2 YFSETQ come from the germline V gene. The CDR3 runs 14 residues. Trimming removed 2 bases at V and 2 bases at J, with 11 bases between. This CDR3 reads CASSFVGYPYEQYF. CDR3 DNA sequence: TGCGCCAGCAGCTTCGTGGGGTACCCCTACGAGCAGTACTTC.

This clonotype came up a few times. The rearrangement links TRBV6-2 or TRBV6-3 to TRBJ2-5, with 13 bases that match TRBD2. CDR3 length: 14 residues. The V gene end was trimmed by 6 bases and the J gene end by 11 bases; junction bases not matched to a gene: 9. Germline CDR1 is MNHEY and CDR2 is SVGEGT. For the CDR3, the DNA is TGTGCCAGCAGGAATCGGACTAGCGGGAGTTCGCAGTACTTC. It is translated as CASRNRTSGSSQYF.